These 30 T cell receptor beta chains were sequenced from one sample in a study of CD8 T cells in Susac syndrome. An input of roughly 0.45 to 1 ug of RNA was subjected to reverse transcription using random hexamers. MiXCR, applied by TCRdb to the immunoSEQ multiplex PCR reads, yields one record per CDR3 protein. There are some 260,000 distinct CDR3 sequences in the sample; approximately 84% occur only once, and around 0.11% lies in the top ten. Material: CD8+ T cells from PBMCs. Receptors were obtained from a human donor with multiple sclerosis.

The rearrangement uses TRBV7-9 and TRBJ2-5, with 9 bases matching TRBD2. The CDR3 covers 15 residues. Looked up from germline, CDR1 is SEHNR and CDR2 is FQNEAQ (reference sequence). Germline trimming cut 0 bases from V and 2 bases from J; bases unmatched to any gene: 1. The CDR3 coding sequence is TGTGCCAGCAGCTTAGCTGCGGGGGGGCAAGAGACCCAGTACTTC. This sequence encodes CASSLAAGGQETQYF.

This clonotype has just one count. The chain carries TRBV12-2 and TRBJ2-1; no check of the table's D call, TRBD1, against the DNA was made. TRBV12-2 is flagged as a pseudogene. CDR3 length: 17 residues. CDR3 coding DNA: TGTGCAAGTCGCCCGTCCGTGGGACTAGCAGCTCACAATGAGCAGTTCTTC. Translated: CASRPSVGLAAHNEQFF.

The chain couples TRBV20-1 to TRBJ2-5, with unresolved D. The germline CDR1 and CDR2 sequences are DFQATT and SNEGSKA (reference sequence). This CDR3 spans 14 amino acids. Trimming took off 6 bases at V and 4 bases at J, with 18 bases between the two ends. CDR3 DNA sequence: TGCAGTGCCCTAAGGTTAGGCTTTCGAGAGACCCAGTACTTC. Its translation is CSALRLGFRETQYF.

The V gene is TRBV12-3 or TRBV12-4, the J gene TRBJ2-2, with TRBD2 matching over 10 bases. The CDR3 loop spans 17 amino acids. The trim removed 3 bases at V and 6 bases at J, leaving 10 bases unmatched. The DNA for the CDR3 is TGTGCCAGCAGTTTTCAGGCTCTAGCGGGAGAAGCCGGGGAGCTGTTTTTT. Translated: CASSFQALAGEAGELFF.

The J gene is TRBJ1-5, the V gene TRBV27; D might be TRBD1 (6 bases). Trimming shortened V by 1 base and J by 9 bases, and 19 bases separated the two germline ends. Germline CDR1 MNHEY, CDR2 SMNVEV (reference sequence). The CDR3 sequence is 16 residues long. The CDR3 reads CASSLFRGGGDRPQHF. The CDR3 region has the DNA TGTGCCAGCAGTTTATTTAGGGGGGGCGGTGATCGGCCCCAGCATTTT.

The CDR3 nucleotides are TGTGCCAGCAGTTCGGGGTATGAAAAACTGTTTTTT. The encoded protein is CASSSGYEKLFF. The chain has TRBV12-3 or TRBV12-4 and TRBJ1-4; D unresolved. V was cut by 4 bases and J by 6 bases, with 6 bases left in between. The CDR3 has 12 amino acids.

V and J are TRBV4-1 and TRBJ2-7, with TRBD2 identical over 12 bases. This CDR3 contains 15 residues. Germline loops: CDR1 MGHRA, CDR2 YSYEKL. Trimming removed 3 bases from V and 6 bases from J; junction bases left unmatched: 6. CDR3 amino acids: CASSHRTSGMFEQYF. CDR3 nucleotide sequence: TGCGCCAGCAGCCATCGGACTAGCGGGATGTTCGAGCAGTACTTC.

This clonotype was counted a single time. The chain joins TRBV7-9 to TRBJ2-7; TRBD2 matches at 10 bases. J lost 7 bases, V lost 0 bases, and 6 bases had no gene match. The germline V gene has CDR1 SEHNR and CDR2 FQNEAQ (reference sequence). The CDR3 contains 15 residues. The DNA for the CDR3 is TGTGCCAGCAGCTTAGCGGATAGCGGGAGGCGAGAGCAGTACTTC. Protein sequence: CASSLADSGRREQYF.

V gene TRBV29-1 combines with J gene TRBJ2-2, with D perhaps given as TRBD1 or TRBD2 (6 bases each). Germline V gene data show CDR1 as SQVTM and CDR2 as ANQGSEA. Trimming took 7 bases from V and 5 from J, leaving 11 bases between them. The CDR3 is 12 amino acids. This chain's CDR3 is CSGEGGTGELFF. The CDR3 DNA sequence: TGCAGCGGAGAAGGGGGGACCGGGGAGCTGTTTTTT.

DNA for the CDR3: TGTGCCAGCAGCTGGGGGCGGGGTCTAGCCAAAAACATTCAGTACTTC. Translated: CASSWGRGLAKNIQYF. This chain links TRBV28 with TRBJ2-4; either TRBD1 or TRBD2 may supply D (6 bases each). Germline CDR1 MDHEN, CDR2 SYDVKM. This CDR3 has 16 residues. Trimming removed 6 bases from V and 0 bases from J, with 15 bases in between.

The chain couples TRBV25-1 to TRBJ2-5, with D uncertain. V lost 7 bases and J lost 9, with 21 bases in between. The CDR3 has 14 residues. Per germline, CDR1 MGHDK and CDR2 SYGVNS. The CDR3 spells CASTEQLLQVPQYF. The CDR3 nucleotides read TGTGCCAGCACAGAACAGCTCCTTCAAGTTCCCCAGTACTTC.

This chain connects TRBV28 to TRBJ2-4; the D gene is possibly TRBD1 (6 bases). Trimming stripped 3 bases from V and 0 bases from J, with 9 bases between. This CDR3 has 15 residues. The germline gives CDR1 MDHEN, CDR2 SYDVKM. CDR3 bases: TGTGCCAGCAGTTTTTGGGACAAAGCCAAAAACATTCAGTACTTC. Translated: CASSFWDKAKNIQYF.

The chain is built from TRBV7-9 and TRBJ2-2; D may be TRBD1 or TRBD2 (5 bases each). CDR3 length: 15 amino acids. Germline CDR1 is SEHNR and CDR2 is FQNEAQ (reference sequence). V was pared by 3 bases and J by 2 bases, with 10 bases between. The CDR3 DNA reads TGTGCCAGCAGCTTCCGGGACCTTAACACCGGGGAGCTGTTTTTT. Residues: CASSFRDLNTGELFF.

CDR3 nucleotide sequence: TGTGCCAGCAGTGCTATACCCGGGAGCCCCACAGATACGCAGTATTTT. Residues: CASSAIPGSPTDTQYF. This chain joins TRBV2 and TRBJ2-3, with D maybe TRBD2 (6 bases). This CDR3 comprises 16 residues. Germline-derived CDR1 and CDR2 are SNHLY and FYNNEI. Trimming shortened V by 4 bases and J by 2 bases, and 16 bases separated the two germline ends.

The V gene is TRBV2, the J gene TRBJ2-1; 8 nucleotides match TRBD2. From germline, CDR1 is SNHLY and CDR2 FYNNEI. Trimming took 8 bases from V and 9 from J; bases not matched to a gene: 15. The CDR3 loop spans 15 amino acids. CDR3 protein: CASGSGSGGTGEQFF. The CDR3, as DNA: TGTGCCAGCGGTTCAGGGAGCGGGGGTACGGGTGAGCAGTTCTTC.

The chain's CDR3 is CASSPAERHTDTQYF. CDR3 DNA sequence: TGTGCCAGCAGCCCCGCCGAACGGCACACAGATACGCAGTATTTT. The rearrangement uses TRBV3-1 and TRBJ2-3; no definite D call. Trimming took off 4 bases at V and 2 bases at J, with 13 bases between the two ends. CDR3 length equals 15 residues. CDR1 is LGHDT, CDR2 YNNKEL, per germline (reference sequence).

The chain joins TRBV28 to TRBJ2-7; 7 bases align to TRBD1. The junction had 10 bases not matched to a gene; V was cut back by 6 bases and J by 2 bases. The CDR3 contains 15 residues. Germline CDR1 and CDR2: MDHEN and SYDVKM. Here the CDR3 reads CASSRDRDGAYEQYF. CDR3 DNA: TGTGCCAGCAGCCGTGACAGGGACGGTGCCTACGAGCAGTACTTC. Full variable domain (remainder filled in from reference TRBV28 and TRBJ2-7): DVKVTQSSRYLVKRTGEKVFLECVQDMDHENMFWYRQDPGLGLRLIYFSYDVKMKEKGDIPEGYSVSREKKERFSLILESASTNQTSMYLCASSRDRDGAYEQYFGPGTRLTVT.

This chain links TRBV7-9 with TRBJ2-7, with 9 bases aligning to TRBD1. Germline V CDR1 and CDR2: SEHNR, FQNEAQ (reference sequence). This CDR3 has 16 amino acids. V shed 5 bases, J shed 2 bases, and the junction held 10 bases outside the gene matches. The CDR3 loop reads CASSGGNRQGAYEQYF. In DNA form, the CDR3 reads TGTGCCAGCAGCGGGGGAAATCGACAGGGGGCCTACGAGCAGTACTTC.

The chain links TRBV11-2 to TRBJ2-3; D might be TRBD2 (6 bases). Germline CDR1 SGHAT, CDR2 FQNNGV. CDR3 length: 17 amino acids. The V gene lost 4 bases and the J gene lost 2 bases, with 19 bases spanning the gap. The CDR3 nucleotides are TGTGCCAGCAGCTCGTTTTATAAAGCGGGCGTCACAGATACGCAGTATTTT. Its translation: CASSSFYKAGVTDTQYF.

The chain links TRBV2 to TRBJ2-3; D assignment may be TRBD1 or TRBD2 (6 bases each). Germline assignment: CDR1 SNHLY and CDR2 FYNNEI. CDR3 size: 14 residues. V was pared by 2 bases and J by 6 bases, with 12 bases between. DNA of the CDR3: TGTGCCAGCAGTGAAAGGGGGGTAATGGATACGCAGTATTTT. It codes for CASSERGVMDTQYF.

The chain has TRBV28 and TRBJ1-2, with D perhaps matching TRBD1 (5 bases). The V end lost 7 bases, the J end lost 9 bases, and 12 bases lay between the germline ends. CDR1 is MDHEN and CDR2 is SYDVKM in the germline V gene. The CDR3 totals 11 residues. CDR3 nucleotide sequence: TGTGCCAGCATCTTGGGGGAAAGCTACACCTTC. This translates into CASILGESYTF.

DNA of the CDR3: TGTGCCTGGCGTACGGGGGGAGGGGGCTACGAGCAGTACTTC. This encodes CAWRTGGGGYEQYF. The V gene is TRBV30, the J gene TRBJ2-7; TRBD2 might be the D (7 bases). The germline gives CDR1 GTSNPN, CDR2 SVGIG (reference sequence). CDR3 length equals 14 residues. V lost 5 bases and J lost 3, with 17 bases in between.

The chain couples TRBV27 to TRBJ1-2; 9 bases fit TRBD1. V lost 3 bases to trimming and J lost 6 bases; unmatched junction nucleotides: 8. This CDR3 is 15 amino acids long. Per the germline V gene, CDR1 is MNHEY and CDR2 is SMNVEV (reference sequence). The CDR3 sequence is CASSFGTGPSHGYTF. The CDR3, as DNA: TGTGCCAGCAGTTTCGGGACAGGGCCTTCCCATGGCTACACCTTC.

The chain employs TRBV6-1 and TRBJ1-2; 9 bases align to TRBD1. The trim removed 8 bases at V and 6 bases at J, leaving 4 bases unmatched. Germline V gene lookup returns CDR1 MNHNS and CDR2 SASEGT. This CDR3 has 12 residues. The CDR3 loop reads CASPGTGNGYTF. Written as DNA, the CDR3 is TGTGCCAGCCCCGGGACAGGGAATGGCTACACCTTC.

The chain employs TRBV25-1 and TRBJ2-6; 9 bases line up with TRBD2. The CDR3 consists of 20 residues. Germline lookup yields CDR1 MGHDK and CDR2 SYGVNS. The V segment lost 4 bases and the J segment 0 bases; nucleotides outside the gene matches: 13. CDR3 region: CASSGRRGQAGGSGANVLTF. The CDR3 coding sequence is TGTGCCAGCAGTGGCCGTAGGGGGCAAGCGGGAGGCTCTGGGGCCAACGTCCTGACTTTC.

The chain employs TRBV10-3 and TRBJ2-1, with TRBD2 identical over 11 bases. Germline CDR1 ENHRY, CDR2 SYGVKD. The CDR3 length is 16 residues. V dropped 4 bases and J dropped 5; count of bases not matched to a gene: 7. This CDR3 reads CAISATSGRTDNEQFF. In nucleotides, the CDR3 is TGTGCCATCAGTGCTACTAGCGGGAGAACGGACAATGAGCAGTTCTTC.

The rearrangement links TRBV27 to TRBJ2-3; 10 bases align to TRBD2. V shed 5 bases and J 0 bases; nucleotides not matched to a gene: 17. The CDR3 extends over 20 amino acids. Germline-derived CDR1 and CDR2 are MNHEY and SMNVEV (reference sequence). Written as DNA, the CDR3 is TGTGCCAGCAGTCCCGACAGGGGTGGTCTAGCGGGAGCTAGCACAGATACGCAGTATTTT. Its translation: CASSPDRGGLAGASTDTQYF.

As DNA, the CDR3 is TGTGCCAGCAGCCCCGGGACCCCTGGCGAAAAACTGTTTTTT. This codes for CASSPGTPGEKLFF. V usage is TRBV27 and J usage is TRBJ1-4, with a possible D match to TRBD1 (5 bases). The CDR3 loop spans 14 amino acids. CDR1 is MNHEY, CDR2 SMNVEV, per germline (reference sequence). The V gene lost 6 bases and the J gene lost 8 bases, with 16 bases spanning the gap.

CDR3 bases: TGCAGCGTAGAGCAGGGAAACACTGAAGCTTTCTTT. Translating gives CSVEQGNTEAFF. The rearrangement uses TRBV29-1 and TRBJ1-1, with D tentatively TRBD1 (5 bases). V was clipped by 6 bases and J by 2 bases, with 10 bases between them. The CDR3 is 12 amino acids. The germline CDR1 and CDR2 sequences are SQVTM and ANQGSEA.

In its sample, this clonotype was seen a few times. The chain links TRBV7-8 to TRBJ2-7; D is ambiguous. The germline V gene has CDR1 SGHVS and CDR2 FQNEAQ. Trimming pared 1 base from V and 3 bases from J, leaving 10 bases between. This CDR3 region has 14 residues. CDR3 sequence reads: CASSLGSGLYEQYF. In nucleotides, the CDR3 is TGTGCCAGCAGCTTAGGGTCTGGGCTCTACGAGCAGTACTTC. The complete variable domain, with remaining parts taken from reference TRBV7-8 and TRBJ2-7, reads GAGVSQSPRYKVAKRGQDVALRCDPISGHVSLFWYQQALGQGPEFLTYFQNEAQLDKSGLPSDRFFAERPEGSVSTLKIQRTQQEDSAVYLCASSLGSGLYEQYFGPGTRLTVT.